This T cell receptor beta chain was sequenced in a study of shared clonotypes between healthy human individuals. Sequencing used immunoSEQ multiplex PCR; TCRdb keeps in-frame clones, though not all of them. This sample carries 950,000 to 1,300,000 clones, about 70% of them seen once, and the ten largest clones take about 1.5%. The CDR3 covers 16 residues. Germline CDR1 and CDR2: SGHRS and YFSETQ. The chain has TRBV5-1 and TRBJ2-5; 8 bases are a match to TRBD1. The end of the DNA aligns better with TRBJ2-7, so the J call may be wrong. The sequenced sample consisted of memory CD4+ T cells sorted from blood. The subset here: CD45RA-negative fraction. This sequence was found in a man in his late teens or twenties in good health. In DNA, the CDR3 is TGCGCCAGCAGCGAACAGGGGGGCAGAGCCTCCTACGAGCAGTACTTC. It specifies CASSEQGGRASYEQYF.